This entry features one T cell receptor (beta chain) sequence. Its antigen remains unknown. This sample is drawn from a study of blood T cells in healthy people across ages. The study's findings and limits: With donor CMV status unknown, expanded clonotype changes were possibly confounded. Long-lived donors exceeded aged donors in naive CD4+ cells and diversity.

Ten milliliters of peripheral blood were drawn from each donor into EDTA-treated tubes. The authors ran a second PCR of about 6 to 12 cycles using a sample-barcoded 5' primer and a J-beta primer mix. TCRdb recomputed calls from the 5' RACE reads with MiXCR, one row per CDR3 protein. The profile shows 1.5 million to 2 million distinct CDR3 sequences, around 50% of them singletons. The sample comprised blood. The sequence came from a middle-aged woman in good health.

The CDR3 nucleotides read TGTGCCAGCAGCCGGGGGACTAGCGGGGGGGGAAATGAGCAGTTCTTC. This translates into CASSRGTSGGGNEQFF. V usage is TRBV3-1 and J usage is TRBJ2-1; 16 bases are shared with TRBD2. The CDR3 has 16 residues. Germline V gene sequence: CDR1 LGHDT, CDR2 YNNKEL (reference sequence). The trim removed 4 bases at V and 7 bases at J, leaving 4 bases unmatched.